In this sample, the clone carrying this TCR beta chain turned up many times. Its antigen is not known. The data were taken from a study of CD8 T cells in ankylosing spondylitis. Findings of the study overall: The authors found the disease-linked clones to be CD8+ and relatively rare in peripheral blood.

The CDR3 runs to 15 residues. Germline values: CDR1 SGHRS, CDR2 YFSETQ. J was trimmed by 7 bases and V by 2 bases; bases with no gene match: 9. TCRdb analysed the 5' RACE reads with MiXCR anew, one entry per CDR3 protein. Among 130,000 to 150,000 distinct CDR3 sequences listed, 7.5% to 9.5% were seen once. The receptor's source is a male donor with ankylosing spondylitis. The source material was synovial fluid, either unsorted or a sorted T cell fraction (not recorded which). The rearrangement joins TRBV5-1 to TRBJ2-4, with 7 bases aligning to TRBD2. In DNA form, the CDR3 reads TGCGCCAGCAGCTTATTAGAAGGGAGGGGCAACATTCAGTACTTC. It yields the protein CASSLLEGRGNIQYF. Full variable domain (remainder filled in from reference TRBV5-1 and TRBJ2-4): KAGVTQTPRYLIKTRGQQVTLSCSPISGHRSVSWYQQTPGQGLQFLFEYFSETQRNKGNFPGRFSGRQFSNSRSEMNVSTLELGDSALYLCASSLLEGRGNIQYFGAGTRLSVL.